The rows below give T cell receptor beta chains drawn from one sample of a study of long-term antiretroviral therapy in people with HIV. Here immunoSEQ multiplex PCR was the method, and the copy in TCRdb shows in-frame clones only, minus some. The sample holds about 16,000 clones, about 94% seen once. The material sequenced was unsorted PBMCs, taken about 6 years after starting antiretroviral therapy. The receptors come from a woman between 45 and 60 years old with HIV. CDR3s include the opening cysteine and the closing phenylalanine or tryptophan. A D gene is named only where the DNA matches it firmly. The size of a clone is reported for some rows only, either as once, few or many, or as a class for expanded clones.

J gene: TRBJ2-1; V gene: TRBV7-2; clone size: -; D gene: -; CDR3 protein: CASSLEGGLEQFF; CDR3 DNA: TGTGCCAGCAGCTTAGAGGGGGGACTTGAGCAGTTCTTC
J gene: TRBJ1-4; V gene: TRBV6-5; clone size: -; D gene: -; CDR3 protein: CASRAGGEKLFF; CDR3 DNA: TGTGCCAGCAGGGCGGGTGGGGAAAAACTGTTTTTT
J gene: TRBJ2-3; V gene: TRBV9; clone size: -; D gene: -; CDR3 protein: CASSVSLADTQYF; CDR3 DNA: TGTGCCAGCAGCGTCTCGCTCGCAGATACGCAGTATTTT
J gene: TRBJ1-2; V gene: TRBV5-1; clone size: -; D gene: -; CDR3 protein: CASSLDPSYGYTF; CDR3 DNA: TGCGCCAGCAGCTTGGATCCGAGCTATGGCTACACCTTC
J gene: TRBJ1-2; V gene: TRBV6-6; clone size: -; D gene: -; CDR3 protein: CASSAAEEYGYTF; CDR3 DNA: TGTGCCAGCAGTGCCGCAGAGGAGTATGGCTACACCTTC
J gene: TRBJ1-1; V gene: TRBV30; clone size: -; D gene: -; CDR3 protein: CAWSVAKKGWAEAFF; CDR3 DNA: TGTGCCTGGAGTGTGGCGAAGAAGGGTTGGGCTGAAGCTTTCTTT
J gene: TRBJ2-7; V gene: TRBV7-9; clone size: once; D gene: -; CDR3 protein: CASSRDLAWVQYF; CDR3 DNA: TGTGCCAGCAGCCGGGACTTAGCCTGGGTGCAGTACTTC
J gene: TRBJ1-1; V gene: TRBV14; clone size: -; D gene: -; CDR3 protein: CASKVSPRTSEAFF; CDR3 DNA: TGTGCCAGCAAGGTCAGCCCCCGGACTAGTGAAGCTTTCTTT
J gene: TRBJ2-2; V gene: TRBV18; clone size: once; D gene: -; CDR3 protein: CASSPSGAGELFF; CDR3 DNA: TGTGCCAGCTCACCGTCCGGGGCCGGGGAGCTGTTTTTT
J gene: TRBJ2-7; V gene: TRBV6-1; clone size: -; D gene: -; CDR3 protein: CASTPPGGTYEQYF; CDR3 DNA: TGTGCCAGCACCCCTCCAGGGGGGACCTACGAGCAGTACTTC
J gene: TRBJ2-7; V gene: TRBV29-1; clone size: -; D gene: TRBD2; CDR3 protein: CSVATTSDYEQYF; CDR3 DNA: TGCAGCGTCGCCACGACTAGCGACTACGAGCAGTACTTC
J gene: TRBJ2-5; V gene: TRBV19; clone size: -; D gene: TRBD2; CDR3 protein: CASRSGRGEETQYF; CDR3 DNA: TGTGCCAGTAGGAGCGGGAGGGGGGAAGAGACCCAGTACTTC
J gene: TRBJ1-5; V gene: TRBV7-9; clone size: -; D gene: -; CDR3 protein: CASSFGPSNQPQHF; CDR3 DNA: TGTGCCAGCAGCTTTGGCCCAAGCAATCAGCCCCAGCATTTT
J gene: TRBJ2-7; V gene: TRBV4-2; clone size: -; D gene: -; CDR3 protein: CASSQAPSFYEQYF; CDR3 DNA: TGTGCCAGCAGCCAAGCTCCCAGCTTTTACGAGCAGTACTTC
J gene: TRBJ1-1; V gene: TRBV2; clone size: once; D gene: -; CDR3 protein: CASSSSRGNTEAFF; CDR3 DNA: -
J gene: TRBJ1-5; V gene: TRBV6-6; clone size: -; D gene: -; CDR3 protein: CASGGAGDQPQHF; CDR3 DNA: TGTGCCAGCGGGGGGGCGGGGGATCAGCCCCAGCATTTT
J gene: TRBJ2-7; V gene: TRBV7-2; clone size: -; D gene: -; CDR3 protein: CASSLENWGQYF; CDR3 DNA: TGTGCCAGCAGCTTAGAAAATTGGGGGCAGTACTTC
J gene: TRBJ2-6; V gene: TRBV6-5; clone size: -; D gene: TRBD2; CDR3 protein: CASSPSGTGANVLTF; CDR3 DNA: TGTGCCAGCAGCCCGAGCGGGACTGGGGCCAACGTCCTGACTTTC